Included here is one T cell receptor (beta chain) sequence, with context. V lost 4 bases to trimming and J lost 8 bases; unmatched junction nucleotides: 13. This CDR3 comprises 16 residues. CDR1 and CDR2 (germline): LGHDT, YNNKEL (reference sequence). This sample was taken from a study of blood T cell repertoires in COVID-19. Study as a whole: Both acute and convalescent COVID-19 samples were obtained from the United States, Italy and Spain. PBMCs, B-cell-depleted T cells, or T cells provided the cDNA or gDNA that made up the material.

Authors' data handling: Reference gene primers were amplified, and this amplification served to estimate nucleated cell counts. TCRdb's copy holds only in-frame clones and misses some; the assay was immunoSEQ multiplex PCR. That table supplies the V and J calls and clone size; D and trimming were determined from the DNA. The sample shows over 110,000 clones, under 90% of them seen only once. The source of this sequence is a man between 65 and 80 years old who had recovered from COVID-19. The sequenced sample consisted of peripheral blood. This chain connects TRBV3-1 (or the pseudogene TRBV3-2) to TRBJ1-4; 7 bases line up with TRBD1. The CDR3 DNA follows: TGTGCCAGCAGCCCGAAACGTCAGGGGGGAGGAGAAAAACTGTTTTTT. Its translation is CASSPKRQGGGEKLFF.